The sequence of this TCR beta chain was determined in a study of blood T cell repertoires in COVID-19. In the study overall: PBMCs, B-cell-depleted T cells, or T cells were the source of the cDNA or gDNA that made up the material.

Assay used: immunoSEQ multiplex PCR; TCRdb lists only in-frame clones, some missing. The data hold 170,000 or so clones, with more than 85% observed a single time. Unmatched junction bases numbered 5, after V lost 5 bases and J lost 1 base. The CDR3 length is 15 residues. The V gene's germline CDR1 is MNHEY and CDR2 SMNVEV (reference sequence). The rearrangement links TRBV27 to TRBJ1-2; 9 bases align to TRBD1. Input material: peripheral blood. The source of this sequence is a man aged 50 or older with acute or convalescent COVID-19. The CDR3, as DNA: TGTGCCAGCAGTGGCCCGGGACAGGGTAACTATGGCTACACCTTC. Protein: CASSGPGQGNYGYTF.